Below are 5 T cell receptor beta chains sequenced from a single sample in a study of blood T cell repertoires in COVID-19. Sequenced by immunoSEQ multiplex PCR; TCRdb stores in-frame clones only, minus some. The table lists around 290,000 clones, approximately 90% of them singletons, with approximately 4.6% in the top ten. What was sequenced was peripheral blood. The source is a man aged 35-49 years with acute or convalescent COVID-19.

This chain joins TRBV12-3 or TRBV12-4 and TRBJ1-1; TRBD1 is a possible D gene (6 bases). V was shortened by 3 bases and J by 3 bases, with 8 bases between the two germline ends. CDR3 size: 13 residues. CDR3 in DNA: TGTGCCAGCAGTTTTCGGACAGACACTGAAGCTTTCTTT. Protein product: CASSFRTDTEAFF.

The V gene is TRBV10-2, the J gene TRBJ2-1, with D tentatively TRBD2 (5 bases). Deletions cut 3 bases from V and 0 bases from J, with 12 bases between. CDR1 is WSHSY, CDR2 SAAADI, per germline. The CDR3 totals 16 residues. The CDR3 reads CASSDGGGFSYNEQFF. DNA for the CDR3: TGCGCCAGCAGTGACGGCGGAGGTTTCTCCTACAATGAGCAGTTCTTC.

The chain carries TRBV13 and TRBJ2-7; 9 bases are a match to TRBD1. Germline V gene lookup returns CDR1 PRHDT and CDR2 FYEKMQ (reference sequence). Trimming at V came to 4 bases and at J to 2 bases, leaving 6 bases not matched to a gene. This CDR3 is built from 15 residues. This CDR3 is CASSSWTGAAYEQYF. The CDR3, as DNA: TGTGCCAGCAGCTCTTGGACAGGGGCTGCCTACGAGCAGTACTTC.

The chain links TRBV19 to TRBJ1-6, with 8 bases matching TRBD1. The germline V gene encodes CDR1 LNHDA and CDR2 SQIVND (reference sequence). With 3 bases clipped from V and 7 bases from J, the junction kept 5 bases outside the gene matches. This CDR3 comprises 15 residues. In DNA form, the CDR3 reads TGTGCCAGTAGTATGGGACAGGCGTCCAATTCACCCCTCCACTTT. Translated, it gives CASSMGQASNSPLHF.

The V call is TRBV19, the J call TRBJ1-2; the D is unclear. Per the germline V gene, CDR1 is LNHDA and CDR2 is SQIVND (reference sequence). Trimming removed 7 bases at V and 2 bases at J, with 14 bases between. The CDR3 is made up of 14 amino acids. In nucleotides, the CDR3 is TGTGCCAGTACTCGGCGGGGAGGGAACTATGGCTACACCTTC. This sequence encodes CASTRRGGNYGYTF. The entire variable domain, with the rest obtained from reference TRBV19 and TRBJ1-2, is as follows: DGGITQSPKYLFRKEGQNVTLSCEQNLNHDAMYWYRQDPGQGLRLIYYSQIVNDFQKGDIAEGYSVSREKKESFPLTVTSAQKNPTAFYLCASTRRGGNYGYTFGSGTRLTVV.